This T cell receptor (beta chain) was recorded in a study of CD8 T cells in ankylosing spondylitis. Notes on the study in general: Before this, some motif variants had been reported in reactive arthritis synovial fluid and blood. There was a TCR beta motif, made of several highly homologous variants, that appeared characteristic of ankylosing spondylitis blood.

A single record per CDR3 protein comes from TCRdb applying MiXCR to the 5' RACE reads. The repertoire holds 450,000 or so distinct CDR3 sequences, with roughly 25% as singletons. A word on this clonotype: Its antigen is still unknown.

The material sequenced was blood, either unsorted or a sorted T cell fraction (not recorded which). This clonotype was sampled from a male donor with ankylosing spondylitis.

The CDR3 DNA sequence: TGTGCCAGCAGCCCGCGGCGGCTAGCGGTCTACAATGAGCAGTTCTTC. It codes for CASSPRRLAVYNEQFF. This chain connects TRBV5-6 to TRBJ2-1, with 7 bases lining up with TRBD2. CDR3 length: 16 residues. From germline, CDR1 is SGHDT and CDR2 YYEEEE. V trimming: 4 bases; J trimming: 3 bases; junction bases outside the gene matches: 10.